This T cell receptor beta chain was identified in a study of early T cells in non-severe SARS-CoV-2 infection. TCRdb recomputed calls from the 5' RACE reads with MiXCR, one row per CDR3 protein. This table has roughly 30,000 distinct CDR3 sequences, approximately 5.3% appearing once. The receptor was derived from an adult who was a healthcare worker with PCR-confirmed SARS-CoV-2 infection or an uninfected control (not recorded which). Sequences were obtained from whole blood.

As DNA, the CDR3 is TGTGCCAGCAGCTCCTTTGACAGGGCTCCCTACGAGCAGTACTTC. It codes for CASSSFDRAPYEQYF. The rearrangement joins TRBV28 to TRBJ2-7; 7 nucleotides agree with TRBD1. This CDR3 region has 15 residues. Germline values: CDR1 MDHEN, CDR2 SYDVKM. Trimming took 6 bases from V and 2 from J; bases not matched to a gene: 10.